This T cell receptor (beta chain) is from a study of blood T cell repertoires in COVID-19. Clones were read by immunoSEQ multiplex PCR, and TCRdb kept only the in-frame ones, dropping some. The table lists approximately 130,000 clones, over 70% of them singletons. Trimming pared 7 bases from V and 6 bases from J, leaving 15 bases between. CDR1 is LNHDA and CDR2 is SQIVND in the germline V gene (reference sequence). The CDR3 is 13 residues long. This clone was observed a handful of times. This TCR derives from a middle-aged man with active COVID-19. The rearrangement joins TRBV19 to TRBJ1-2; D is ambiguous. The sample was peripheral blood. The CDR3 DNA reads as TGTGCCAGTACCCGGTCGGGTCTGAATGGCTACACCTTC. Translating it yields CASTRSGLNGYTF.